The 9 T cell receptor beta chains below come from one sample, sequenced in a study of blood T cells in healthy people across ages. Alongside a J-beta primer mix, a sample-barcoded 5' primer served in a second PCR lasting roughly 6 to 11 cycles. TCRdb reprocessed the 5' RACE reads via MiXCR and lists one record per CDR3 protein. The sample contains fewer than 900,000 distinct CDR3 sequences, about 36% of which appear only once. Material for sequencing was blood. The source is a man between 18 and 29 years old in good health.

The CDR3 DNA reads TGCGCCAGCAGCCAAGCCCGATCTCCAGATACGCAGTATTTT. The encoded protein is CASSQARSPDTQYF. V usage is TRBV4-1 and J usage is TRBJ2-3; D gene ambiguous. The germline CDR1 and CDR2 sequences are MGHRA and YSYEKL. Trimming took 1 base from V and 4 from J, leaving 9 bases between them. The CDR3 spans 14 residues.

J is TRBJ2-5 and V is TRBV12-3 or TRBV12-4; TRBD2 matches 8 bases. Unmatched junction bases numbered 7, after V lost 3 bases and J lost 7 bases. The CDR3 is made up of 14 amino acids. The CDR3 DNA reads as TGTGCCAGCAGTTTTGGACTAGCCCTTGGGACCCAGTACTTC. As protein: CASSFGLALGTQYF.

This clonotype occurred many times. V and J are TRBV12-3 or TRBV12-4 and TRBJ2-1, with no clear D. Trimming stripped 4 bases from V and 6 bases from J, with 10 bases between. This CDR3 is built from 13 residues. Written as DNA, the CDR3 is TGTGCCAGCAGTTATGCCCGGCTCAATGAGCAGTTCTTC. It translates to CASSYARLNEQFF.

The gene calls are TRBV4-3 and TRBJ1-1; TRBD1 is a possible D gene (6 bases). The CDR3 is 18 amino acids. V lost 0 bases and J 3 bases, leaving 20 bases between the germline ends. The germline gives CDR1 LGHNA, CDR2 YSLEER. The CDR3, as DNA: TGCGCCAGCAGCCAAGATAATTTAGGAGGGGGTAAGGACACTGAAGCTTTCTTT. Translation gives CASSQDNLGGGKDTEAFF.

The chain recombines TRBV30 with TRBJ1-4, with D unresolved. Germline values: CDR1 GTSNPN, CDR2 SVGIG (reference sequence). The CDR3 spans 11 residues. The V gene lost 3 bases and the J gene lost 5 bases, with 4 bases spanning the gap. DNA of the CDR3: TGTGCCTGGAGGGGGAATGAAAAACTGTTTTTT. Residues: CAWRGNEKLFF. Together with reference TRBV30 and TRBJ1-4, the CDR3 gives the full variable domain: SQTIHQWPATLVQPVGSPLSLECTVEGTSNPNLYWYRQAAGRGLQLLFYSVGIGQISSEVPQNLSASRPQDRQFILSSKKLLLSDSGFYLCAWRGNEKLFFGSGTQLSVL.

The genes are TRBV28 and TRBJ1-4; weak D call: TRBD1 (5 bases). This CDR3 has 16 residues. V shed 5 bases and J shed 8 bases, with 21 bases lying between them. Germline V gene sequence: CDR1 MDHEN, CDR2 SYDVKM. The CDR3 nucleotides read TGTGCCAGCAGTCCGGGCGGCGGGGCCTTTGGGGAAAAACTGTTTTTT. Protein product: CASSPGGGAFGEKLFF. The whole variable domain, remainder taken from reference TRBV28 and TRBJ1-4, is DVKVTQSSRYLVKRTGEKVFLECVQDMDHENMFWYRQDPGLGLRLIYFSYDVKMKEKGDIPEGYSVSREKKERFSLILESASTNQTSMYLCASSPGGGAFGEKLFFGSGTQLSVL.

In regard to this clonotype: Given a much more abundant clone one base away, this may be a read error. The chain carries TRBV6-6 and TRBJ2-5; 7 bases line up with TRBD2. Germline V gene sequence: CDR1 MNHNY, CDR2 SVGAGI (reference sequence). With 5 bases clipped from V and 5 bases from J, the junction kept 8 bases outside the gene matches. The CDR3 runs 14 residues. CDR3: CASSVLADGETQYF. The CDR3 DNA follows: TGTGCCAGCAGTGTCCTAGCGGATGGTGAGACCCAGTACTTC.

The V and J genes are TRBV10-3 and TRBJ1-2; D is uncertain. V was trimmed by 11 bases and J by 2 bases, leaving 12 bases between them. CDR1 and CDR2 (germline): ENHRY, SYGVKD. The length of the CDR3 is 12 residues. The CDR3 sequence is CAPVRSNYGYTF. CDR3 in DNA: TGTGCCCCCGTCCGGTCCAACTATGGCTACACCTTC.

This clonotype was recorded only once. The chain carries TRBV6-2 or TRBV6-3 and TRBJ2-5, with no clear D. Germline V gene data show CDR1 as MNHEY and CDR2 as SVGEGT. CDR3 length: 11 amino acids. V was trimmed by 6 bases and J by 11 bases, leaving 13 bases between them. CDR3 coding DNA: TGTGCCAGCAGGGACCCACCCTTGCAGTACTTC. Its translation is CASRDPPLQYF.